One sample yielded the 31 T cell receptor beta chains listed below, sequenced in a study of blood T cell repertoires in COVID-19. Sequenced by immunoSEQ multiplex PCR; TCRdb stores in-frame clones only, minus some. The data hold 200,000 to 250,000 clones, with 80% to 90% observed a single time. Sequences were obtained from peripheral blood. These receptors were obtained from a man aged 25-45 years with COVID-19, enrolled during active disease.

The V and J genes are TRBV7-2 and TRBJ2-2; 7 bases fit TRBD1. This CDR3 is 15 amino acids long. CDR1 is SGHTA, CDR2 FQGNSA, per germline. With 0 bases clipped from V and 5 bases from J, the junction kept 3 bases outside the gene matches. CDR3 sequence reads: CASSLAGRGTGELFF. The CDR3 coding sequence is TGTGCCAGCAGCTTAGCGGGCAGGGGGACCGGGGAGCTGTTTTTT.

The chain employs TRBV5-6 and TRBJ1-4, with D unclear. The V and J ends lost 4 bases and 4 bases respectively, with 5 bases between them. This CDR3 has 12 amino acids. Germline V gives CDR1 SGHDT, CDR2 YYEEEE. The CDR3 sequence is CASSTYNEKLFF. The CDR3 nucleotides read TGTGCCAGCAGCACCTATAATGAAAAACTGTTTTTT.

The chain combines TRBV6-6 with TRBJ1-5, with D maybe TRBD1 (6 bases). Germline V gene sequence: CDR1 MNHNY, CDR2 SVGAGI (reference sequence). Trimming shortened V by 4 bases and J by 0 bases, and 10 bases separated the two germline ends. The CDR3 is 15 amino acids. CDR3 nucleotide sequence: TGTGCCAGCAGTTGGACAGACTATAGCAATCAGCCCCAGCATTTT. Its protein is CASSWTDYSNQPQHF.

The rearrangement links TRBV4-3 to TRBJ2-7; 12 bases map to TRBD1. The CDR3 spans 16 residues. Germline-derived CDR1 and CDR2 are LGHNA and YSLEER. The ends lost 4 bases at V and 6 bases at J; junction bases unmatched: 10. CDR3 sequence (DNA): TGCGCCAGCAGCCTCAGTCCCGGGACAGGGGGCGGCGAGCAGTACTTC. Its translation is CASSLSPGTGGGEQYF.

The chain couples TRBV7-2 to TRBJ1-6, with 10 bases lining up with TRBD1. Germline values: CDR1 SGHTA, CDR2 FQGNSA. This CDR3 contains 16 residues. V lost 3 bases to trimming and J lost 8 bases; unmatched junction nucleotides: 7. This CDR3 is CASSLTGGVSYSPLHF. The CDR3 nucleotides read TGTGCCAGCAGCTTGACAGGGGGCGTTTCGTATTCACCCCTCCACTTT.

The chain joins TRBV7-2 to TRBJ1-5; 9 positions match TRBD1. After removal of 4 bases from V and 7 bases from J, the junction contained 5 bases not matched to a gene. CDR1 and CDR2 (germline): SGHTA, FQGNSA. The CDR3 is made up of 14 amino acids. The CDR3 reads CASSSRQGVQPQHF. DNA of the CDR3: TGTGCCAGCAGCTCGCGACAGGGGGTACAGCCCCAGCATTTT.

This chain connects TRBV28 to TRBJ2-1, with TRBD2 matching over 13 bases. Germline CDR1 reads MDHEN; CDR2 reads SYDVKM. With V trimmed by 8 bases and J by 3 bases, 1 base remained unmatched. The CDR3 spans 14 residues. Here the CDR3 reads CASGTSGNYNEQFF. CDR3 bases: TGTGCCAGCGGGACTAGCGGGAACTACAATGAGCAGTTCTTC.

The chain carries TRBV11-2 and TRBJ1-2; D is undetermined. The V end was cut by 1 base, the J end by 3 bases, with 9 bases between. The CDR3 length is 14 residues. The germline gives CDR1 SGHAT, CDR2 FQNNGV. The CDR3 is CASSLGGEDYGYTF. CDR3 DNA: TGTGCCAGCAGCTTAGGGGGAGAGGACTATGGCTACACCTTC.

This clone has more than one count but fewer than ten. The rearrangement links TRBV18 to TRBJ2-1, with 8 bases that match TRBD2. Germline CDR1 KGHSH, CDR2 LQKENI. The length of the CDR3 is 16 residues. The junction had 6 bases not matched to a gene; V was cut back by 4 bases and J by 1 base. The chain's CDR3 is CASSQTTSGSYNEQFF. The CDR3 DNA is TGTGCCAGCTCACAAACAACTAGCGGTTCCTACAATGAGCAGTTCTTC.

Comments on this clone: Other DNA sequences within the sample encode an identical CDR3. The genes are TRBV6-1 and TRBJ1-3, with D unclear. The ends were cut back, 2 bases at V and 0 bases at J, with 8 bases in the middle. The CDR3 spans 15 residues. CDR1 and CDR2 from the germline V gene are MNHNS and SASEGT. This CDR3 reads CASSEWRVSGNTIYF. In DNA, the CDR3 is TGTGCCAGCAGTGAATGGAGGGTCTCTGGAAACACCATATATTTT.

The rearrangement joins TRBV29-1 to TRBJ2-7; TRBD1 might be the D (5 bases). This CDR3 contains 13 residues. Trimming removed 2 bases at V and 1 base at J, with 9 bases between. CDR1 is SQVTM and CDR2 is ANQGSEA in the germline V gene. The CDR3 nucleotides are TGCAGCGTTGAAATTCAGGGTTCCTACGAGCAGTACTTC. Its translation is CSVEIQGSYEQYF.

The gene calls are TRBV19 and TRBJ1-2; 9 nucleotides line up with TRBD1. Germline CDR1 and CDR2: LNHDA and SQIVND (reference sequence). This CDR3 region has 18 residues. Trimming at V came to 0 bases and at J to 4 bases, leaving 12 bases not matched to a gene. CDR3 DNA sequence: TGTGCCAGTAGTATAGAGACTACAGGGGGCGAAGTCCGCTATGGCTACACCTTC. As protein: CASSIETTGGEVRYGYTF.

This chain uses TRBV4-1 with TRBJ2-7; 12 nucleotides line up with TRBD2. The CDR3 is 16 amino acids. CDR1 MGHRA and CDR2 YSYEKL come from the germline V gene. V gave up 3 bases and J gave up 3 bases; unmatched junction bases: 6. The CDR3 is CASSQPLAGGLYEQYF. The CDR3 DNA reads as TGCGCCAGCAGCCAGCCACTAGCGGGAGGCCTCTACGAGCAGTACTTC.

The chain combines TRBV28 with TRBJ2-1; a possible D gene is TRBD2 (5 bases). Germline V gives CDR1 MDHEN, CDR2 SYDVKM. The CDR3 runs 16 residues. Between the trimmed V and J ends, which lost 4 bases and 7 bases, there was a span of 20 bases. The chain's CDR3 is CASSSGLSSLANEQFF. In DNA form, the CDR3 reads TGTGCCAGCAGTTCCGGACTGAGTTCCCTGGCGAATGAGCAGTTCTTC.

V gene TRBV2 combines with J gene TRBJ1-6, with D perhaps matching TRBD1 (6 bases). This CDR3 comprises 14 residues. V was shortened by 5 bases and J by 7 bases, with 12 bases between the two germline ends. Germline V gene data show CDR1 as SNHLY and CDR2 as FYNNEI. The CDR3 is CASSTGTPNSPLHF. The CDR3, as DNA: TGTGCCAGCAGTACCGGGACACCGAATTCACCCCTCCACTTT. Together with reference TRBV2 and TRBJ1-6, the CDR3 gives the full variable domain: EPEVTQTPSHQVTQMGQEVILRCVPISNHLYFYWYRQILGQKVEFLVSFYNNEISEKSEIFDDQFSVERPDGSNFTLKIRSTKLEDSAMYFCASSTGTPNSPLHFGNGTRLTVT.

The chain combines TRBV4-2 with TRBJ1-4; 8 bases match TRBD1. This CDR3 has 15 residues. Germline loops: CDR1 LGHNA, CDR2 YNFKEQ. V lost 3 bases, J lost 8 bases, and 8 bases stayed unmatched. The CDR3 region is CASSQSTGVGEKLFF. CDR3 coding DNA: TGTGCCAGCAGCCAGTCGACAGGGGTAGGAGAAAAACTGTTTTTT.

This rearrangement joins TRBV7-9 to TRBJ2-7, with 10 bases identical to TRBD2. J was trimmed by 4 bases and V by 5 bases; bases with no gene match: 8. CDR1 is SEHNR and CDR2 is FQNEAQ in the germline V gene (reference sequence). This CDR3 is built from 15 residues. CDR3 loop: CASSPLAGLKYEQYF. CDR3 nucleotides: TGTGCCAGCAGCCCACTAGCGGGGCTAAAGTACGAGCAGTACTTC. The full variable domain, rest sourced from reference TRBV7-9 and TRBJ2-7, is DTGVSQNPRHKITKRGQNVTFRCDPISEHNRLYWYRQTLGQGPEFLTYFQNEAQLEKSRLLSDRFSAERPKGSFSTLEIQRTEQGDSAMYLCASSPLAGLKYEQYFGPGTRLTVT.

This clone was seen a single time. The chain joins TRBV19 to TRBJ2-7, with 11 bases matching TRBD2. With V trimmed by 8 bases and J by 1 base, 7 bases remained unmatched. Per the germline V gene, CDR1 is LNHDA and CDR2 is SQIVND (reference sequence). The CDR3 is made up of 15 amino acids. CDR3 in DNA: TGTGCCAGTCAGCCGACTAGCGGGATTTCCTACGAGCAGTACTTC. It is translated as CASQPTSGISYEQYF.

The chain links TRBV4-1 to TRBJ1-2; 8 nucleotides align to TRBD1. This CDR3 has 17 amino acids. Germline CDR1 reads MGHRA; CDR2 reads YSYEKL. V gave up 2 bases and J gave up 2 bases; unmatched junction bases: 10. CDR3 region: CASSQNSQDRVNYGYTF. CDR3 coding DNA: TGCGCCAGCAGCCAAAACTCCCAGGACAGGGTGAACTATGGCTACACCTTC.

The chain links TRBV18 to TRBJ1-5, with 8 bases fitting TRBD1. The V segment lost 8 bases and the J segment 0 bases; nucleotides outside the gene matches: 9. Germline loops: CDR1 KGHSH, CDR2 LQKENI. The CDR3 consists of 16 residues. The chain's CDR3 is CASNDRGIYSNQPQHF. CDR3 coding DNA: TGTGCCAGCAATGACAGGGGCATTTATAGCAATCAGCCCCAGCATTTT.

This clone was seen once. CDR3 in amino acids: CASSTLAGGPLYRQYF. The CDR3 coding sequence is TGTGCCAGCAGCACCCTAGCGGGAGGGCCCCTCTATCGGCAGTACTTC. This chain connects TRBV7-9 to TRBJ2-7; 12 nucleotides agree with TRBD2. V shed 5 bases, J shed 9 bases, and the junction held 14 bases outside the gene matches. This CDR3 is 16 amino acids long. Germline lookup yields CDR1 SEHNR and CDR2 FQNEAQ (reference sequence).

The chain links TRBV27 to TRBJ2-7, with D possibly being TRBD1 (6 bases). The V end was cut by 7 bases, the J end by 3 bases, with 10 bases between. The CDR3 has 12 amino acids. CDR1 and CDR2 (germline): MNHEY, SMNVEV (reference sequence). The CDR3: CASKGQYYEQYF. DNA for the CDR3: TGTGCCAGCAAAGGACAGTACTACGAGCAGTACTTC.

The chain has TRBV5-6 and TRBJ1-2; no reliable D call. The CDR3 has 16 amino acids. The ends were cut back, 5 bases at V and 1 base at J, with 18 bases in the middle. From germline, CDR1 is SGHDT and CDR2 YYEEEE. The DNA for the CDR3 is TGTGCCAGCAGGGGAGAAGGACTGGCGGTTAACTATGGCTACACCTTC. Its translation: CASRGEGLAVNYGYTF.

The CDR3 DNA is TGTGCCAGCTCACCAGTAGGAGGTGCCTCCTACGAGCAGTACTTC. Translating it yields CASSPVGGASYEQYF. The chain has TRBV18 and TRBJ2-7; a weak D match, TRBD2 (5 bases). Per the germline V gene, CDR1 is KGHSH and CDR2 is LQKENI. V was shortened by 2 bases and J by 0 bases, with 11 bases between the two germline ends. This CDR3 contains 15 residues.

This chain connects TRBV11-2 to TRBJ2-7, with 9 positions matching TRBD1. The CDR3 is made up of 14 amino acids. Germline-derived CDR1 and CDR2 are SGHAT and FQNNGV. V shed 5 bases and J 8 bases; nucleotides not matched to a gene: 10. CDR3 sequence reads: CASSSSGTGLKQYF. The CDR3 DNA reads as TGTGCCAGCAGCAGCTCCGGGACAGGGCTCAAGCAGTACTTC.

This chain joins TRBV3-1 (or the pseudogene TRBV3-2) and TRBJ2-3; 11 bases agree with TRBD2. CDR1 LGHDT and CDR2 YNNKEL come from the germline V gene (reference sequence). The CDR3 is made up of 16 amino acids. V gave up 4 bases and J gave up 2 bases; unmatched junction bases: 5. CDR3 in DNA: TGTGCCAGCAGCCTTCGGACTAGCGGGTACACAGATACGCAGTATTTT. The encoded protein is CASSLRTSGYTDTQYF.

The rearrangement links TRBV7-3 to TRBJ2-7, with 8 bases lining up with TRBD1. Germline values: CDR1 SGHTA, CDR2 FQGTGA. CDR3 length: 14 residues. Trimming took 5 bases from V and 7 from J; bases not matched to a gene: 10. The CDR3 DNA reads as TGTGCCAGCAGCACATCGGACAGGGTGGGGGAGCAGTACTTC. This encodes CASSTSDRVGEQYF.

The chain links TRBV19 to TRBJ1-1; possibly TRBD1 for D (5 bases). V lost 3 bases to trimming and J lost 2 bases, with 13 bases between them. Germline V gives CDR1 LNHDA, CDR2 SQIVND (reference sequence). This CDR3 is 15 amino acids long. The CDR3 is CASSITGGVNTEAFF. The CDR3 coding sequence is TGTGCCAGTAGTATCACTGGAGGGGTCAACACTGAAGCTTTCTTT.

This chain connects TRBV2 to TRBJ1-1; no clear D gene. This CDR3 has 10 residues. Germline V CDR1 and CDR2: SNHLY, FYNNEI. Trimming took 1 base from V and 11 from J, leaving 5 bases between them. CDR3 DNA sequence: TGTGCCAGCAGTGAAGATTCGGCTTTCTTT. Protein product: CASSEDSAFF. Full variable domain (outside the CDR3, taken from reference TRBV2 and TRBJ1-1): EPEVTQTPSHQVTQMGQEVILRCVPISNHLYFYWYRQILGQKVEFLVSFYNNEISEKSEIFDDQFSVERPDGSNFTLKIRSTKLEDSAMYFCASSEDSAFFGQGTRLTVV.

This clone showed up just once. This chain links TRBV6-5 with TRBJ1-2; TRBD1 agrees at 11 bases. The CDR3 runs to 16 residues. V trimming: 1 base; J trimming: 5 bases; junction bases outside the gene matches: 6. Per the germline V gene, CDR1 is MNHEY and CDR2 is SVGAGI. CDR3 loop: CASSYFGQGAGYGYTF. In nucleotides, the CDR3 is TGTGCCAGCAGTTACTTTGGACAGGGGGCAGGTTATGGCTACACCTTC.

CDR3 DNA sequence: TGCGCCAGCAGCCTTTCTCCGGGACAGGGAGGACACGAGCAGTACTTC. Protein sequence: CASSLSPGQGGHEQYF. The chain employs TRBV4-3 and TRBJ2-7, with TRBD1 identical over 9 bases. In germline, CDR1 is LGHNA, CDR2 YSLEER. The CDR3 loop spans 16 amino acids. V was clipped by 4 bases and J by 5 bases; unmatched bases: 12.